This T cell receptor beta chain was captured by sequencing in a study of cytomegalovirus exposure and HLA in healthy donors. The length of the CDR3 is 15 residues. The germline gives CDR1 MNHNS, CDR2 SASEGT. V trimming: 3 bases; J trimming: 1 base; junction bases outside the gene matches: 4. Use of 60 Vbeta and 13 Jbeta primers characterized the PCR. TCRdb's copy holds only in-frame clones and misses some; the assay was immunoSEQ multiplex PCR. The sample holds roughly 100,000 clones, about 83% seen once. The chain uses TRBV6-1 and TRBJ1-1; 8 positions agree with TRBD1. This clonotype originated in a female donor in good health and CMV-seropositive. The sequencing sample was made of PBMCs. The CDR3 region has the DNA TGTGCCAGCAGTGATCAGGGGGCGGCGAACACTGAAGCTTTCTTT. This sequence encodes CASSDQGAANTEAFF.